This entry features one T cell receptor beta chain sequence. Antigen: not known. In the PCR, 60 Vbeta and 13 Jbeta primers were used. Method: immunoSEQ multiplex PCR; TCRdb's copy keeps in-frame clones and lacks some. The data hold about 160,000 clones, with roughly 72% observed a single time. The data were obtained in a study of cytomegalovirus exposure and HLA in healthy donors. Study-level findings and limits: Roughly even sequencing depth across donors was the assumption behind the presence/absence analyses.

V was clipped by 5 bases and J by 7 bases, with 18 bases between them. CDR1 and CDR2 from the germline V gene are MRHNA and SNTAGT. The CDR3 totals 15 residues. The V call is TRBV6-4, the J call TRBJ2-1, with a weak D call TRBD1 (8 bases). This sequence originates from a man aged 35 to 55 in good health and CMV-seropositive. Material: PBMCs. The CDR3 nucleotides read TGTGCCAGCAGTACAGGGGGTAGCGGGCCGAATGAGCAGTTCTTC. This codes for CASSTGGSGPNEQFF.